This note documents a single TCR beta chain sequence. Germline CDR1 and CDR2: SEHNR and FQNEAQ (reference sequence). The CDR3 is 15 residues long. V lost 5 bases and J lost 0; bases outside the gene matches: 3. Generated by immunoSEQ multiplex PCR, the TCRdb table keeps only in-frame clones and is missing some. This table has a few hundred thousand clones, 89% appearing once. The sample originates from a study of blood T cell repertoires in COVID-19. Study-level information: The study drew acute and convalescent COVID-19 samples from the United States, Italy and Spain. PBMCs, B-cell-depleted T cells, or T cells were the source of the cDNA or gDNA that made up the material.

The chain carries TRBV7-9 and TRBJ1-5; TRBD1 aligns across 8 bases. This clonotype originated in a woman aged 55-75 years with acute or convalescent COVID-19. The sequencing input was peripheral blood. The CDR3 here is CASSPTGDSNQPQHF. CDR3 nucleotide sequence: TGTGCCAGCAGCCCGACAGGGGATAGCAATCAGCCCCAGCATTTT.